The 10 T cell receptor beta chains below come from one sample, sequenced in a study of glioma-infiltrating T cells. TCR alpha and beta CDR3 regions were amplified from RNA using iRepertoire nested multiplex PCR. Each CDR3 protein is one row after TCRdb ran MiXCR on the multiplex PCR reads. The table lists around 350,000 distinct CDR3 sequences, around 38% of them singletons. The sequenced sample was glioma tissue, nonneoplastic brain tissue, or PBMCs (not recorded which). The receptors were gathered from a human donor with low-grade glioma or glioblastoma, undergoing nonglioma brain surgery, or in good health (not recorded which).

In its sample, this clonotype was seen a few times. CDR3 region: CASSDPASKGKNIQYF. The DNA of the CDR3 is TGTGCCAGCAGTGACCCTGCCTCGAAGGGCAAAAACATTCAGTACTTC. This chain links TRBV25-1 with TRBJ2-4; D is ambiguous. Germline-derived CDR1 and CDR2 are MGHDK and SYGVNS. Between the trimmed V and J ends, which lost 3 bases and 3 bases, there was a span of 15 bases. The CDR3 runs 16 residues.

This clonotype showed up many times. The chain is built from TRBV27 and TRBJ2-3; TRBD1 aligns across 9 bases. V shed 7 bases, J shed 8 bases, and the junction held 16 bases outside the gene matches. The CDR3 runs 16 residues. Per germline, CDR1 MNHEY and CDR2 SMNVEV (reference sequence). The CDR3 here is CASTFTGTGTFGTQYF. In DNA, the CDR3 is TGTGCCAGCACGTTCACCGGGACAGGGACCTTTGGTACGCAGTATTTT.

On this clonotype: A much more abundant neighbour one base away suggests this may be a read error. The chain joins TRBV7-9 to TRBJ1-3, with D perhaps TRBD1 (6 bases). Germline CDR1 and CDR2: SEHNR and FQNEAQ (reference sequence). This CDR3 is 15 amino acids long. This CDR3 is CASSLVGGLGNTINF. CDR3 nucleotide sequence: TGTGCCAGCAGCTTAGTTGGGGGGCTTGGAAACACCATAAATTTT.

Notes on this clonotype: A read error may explain this, as a much larger clone is one base away. The rearrangement links TRBV27 to TRBJ1-1; D unclear. The V end was cut by 2 bases, the J end by 10 bases, with 20 bases between. The CDR3 is 15 residues long. The germline V gene has CDR1 MNHEY and CDR2 SMNVEV (reference sequence). The chain's CDR3 is CASSLDGRGEGGAFF. The CDR3 nucleotides read TGTGCCAGCAGTTTAGACGGACGGGGTGAGGGTGGAGCTTTCTTT.

The chain combines TRBV24-1 with TRBJ2-1, with TRBD1 matching 11 bases. The trim removed 4 bases at V and 8 bases at J, leaving 9 bases unmatched. CDR1 is KGHDR, CDR2 SFDVKD, per germline. The CDR3 is made up of 16 amino acids. The CDR3 DNA sequence: TGTGCCACCAGTGACACCGCCCGGGACAGGGGGGATGAGCAGTTCTTC. Amino acid sequence: CATSDTARDRGDEQFF.

The chain combines TRBV7-8 with TRBJ1-4; D unclear. The CDR3 runs to 13 residues. CDR1 is SGHVS, CDR2 FQNEAQ, per germline. With 2 bases removed from V and 7 bases from J, the gap between germline ends came to 8 bases. CDR3 nucleotide sequence: TGTGCCAGCAGCTTATCTCATTCTGAAAAACTGTTTTTT. Amino acids: CASSLSHSEKLFF.

Concerning this clonotype itself: Sequence at one end of the junction differs from germline and may be a read error. The chain uses TRBV6-5 and TRBJ2-5; 13 bases match TRBD2. There are 15 residues in the CDR3. From germline, CDR1 is MNHEY and CDR2 SVGAGI. Here the CDR3 reads CASSPGLAGVETHYF. The CDR3 DNA reads TGTGCCAGCAGTCCCGGACTAGCGGGAGTAGAGACCCATTACTTC.

The V call is TRBV18, the J call TRBJ2-7; TRBD1 might be the D (6 bases). Trimming left V 1 base short and J 6 bases short, with 13 bases between. The CDR3 contains 14 residues. The germline V gene has CDR1 KGHSH and CDR2 LQKENI. The CDR3 protein is CASSPRSLTGEQYF. CDR3 in DNA: TGTGCCAGCTCACCACGTTCCTTGACAGGCGAGCAGTACTTC.

Ten or more counts support this clonotype. The V and J genes are TRBV28 and TRBJ1-5; D is undetermined. CDR1 is MDHEN and CDR2 is SYDVKM in the germline V gene. With 5 bases removed from V and 1 base from J, the gap between germline ends came to 9 bases. The CDR3 totals 14 residues. CDR3 loop: CASSQTTSNQPQHF. The CDR3 DNA follows: TGTGCCAGCAGTCAAACAACAAGCAATCAGCCCCAGCATTTT.

The sample holds many counts of this clonotype. The DNA for the CDR3 is TGCAGTGCTGAGCGTAGCACAGATACGCAGTATTTT. Amino acids: CSAERSTDTQYF. V usage is TRBV20-1 and J usage is TRBJ2-3; D ambiguous. Germline CDR1 and CDR2: DFQATT and SNEGSKA (reference sequence). CDR3 length equals 12 residues. Trimming removed 5 bases from V and 0 bases from J, with 6 bases in between.